This T cell receptor beta chain is from a study of blood T cell repertoires in COVID-19. The wider study: The United States, Italy and Spain provided the acute and convalescent COVID-19 samples. The cDNA or gDNA used as material had been derived from T cells, B-cell-depleted T cells, or PBMCs.

How the authors handled the data: Estimated nucleated cell counts came from reference gene primer amplification. Generated by immunoSEQ multiplex PCR, the TCRdb table keeps only in-frame clones and is missing some. D and trimming come from the DNA, and the V and J calls and clone size come from that table. The sample consists of 100,000 or so clones, 85% to 95% of them appearing once. J was trimmed by 4 bases and V by 3 bases; bases with no gene match: 7. The CDR3 runs to 15 residues. Germline lookup yields CDR1 SGHTA and CDR2 FQGTGA. This chain links TRBV7-3 with TRBJ2-3; 7 nucleotides line up with TRBD2. The receptor's source is a human donor with active COVID-19. The donor label of this sample is uncertain. Sequencing was done on a sample of peripheral blood. The CDR3 loop is CASSFGGGGSDTQYF. The CDR3 nucleotides read TGTGCCAGCAGCTTCGGCGGGGGTGGGTCAGATACGCAGTATTTT. Together with reference TRBV7-3 and TRBJ2-3, the CDR3 gives the full variable domain: GAGVSQTPSNKVTEKGKYVELRCDPISGHTALYWYRQSLGQGPEFLIYFQGTGAADDSGLPNDRFFAVRPEGSVSTLKIQRTERGDSAVYLCASSFGGGGSDTQYFGPGTRLTVL.